Each of the 4 T cell receptor beta chains below was sequenced from the same sample in a study of shared T cell receptors in the human thymus. Generated by immunoSEQ multiplex PCR, the TCRdb table keeps only in-frame clones and is missing some. The repertoire holds roughly 660,000 clones, approximately 90% seen once, with roughly 0.0097% in the top ten. These data also featured in a second study, about human thymus T cells.

Specimen: thymocytes. These TCRs come from a boy in the first two years of life with a congenital heart defect.

The rearrangement uses TRBV27 and TRBJ2-3; 16 bases are shared with TRBD2. Germline assignment: CDR1 MNHEY and CDR2 SMNVEV (reference sequence). Losses at the gene ends were 3 bases for V and 7 bases for J; bases not matched to a gene: 7. The CDR3 consists of 17 residues. The CDR3 is CASSFRGLAGGQYTQYF. The CDR3 bases are TGTGCCAGCAGTTTCCGGGGACTAGCGGGAGGGCAATATACGCAGTATTTT.

Of note for this clone: This sample also contains other DNA sequences that code for the same CDR3. The chain uses TRBV5-8 and TRBJ2-7, with D hard to call. Germline CDR1 and CDR2: SGHTS and YDEGEE. Trimming took 5 bases from V and 2 from J, leaving 8 bases between them. The CDR3 spans 12 residues. The CDR3 is CASSLPPYEQYF. For the CDR3, the DNA is TGTGCCAGCAGTCTCCCCCCCTACGAGCAGTACTTC.

This clone occurred once. The CDR3 sequence is CASSSWTSGLTDTQYF. The CDR3, as DNA: TGTGCCAGCAGCTCCTGGACTAGCGGACTCACAGATACGCAGTATTTT. This chain links TRBV11-3 with TRBJ2-3; 10 bases fit TRBD2. V was clipped by 4 bases and J by 2 bases; unmatched bases: 6. The CDR3 has 16 amino acids. Germline CDR1 and CDR2: SGHNT and YENEEA.

V usage is TRBV11-2 and J usage is TRBJ1-3, with no clear D. Trimming removed 6 bases at V and 4 bases at J, with 7 bases between. Germline lookup yields CDR1 SGHAT and CDR2 FQNNGV. The CDR3 sequence is 12 residues long. CDR3 DNA sequence: TGTGCCAGCAGATATAGAGGAAACACCATATATTTT. Residues: CASRYRGNTIYF.